The clone carrying this T cell receptor (beta chain) was observed once. This CDR3 has 18 residues. Trimming cost V 4 bases and J 2 bases, with 21 bases left between them. Germline V CDR1 and CDR2: LNHNV, YYDKDF (reference sequence). As handled by the study authors: How many nucleated cells were present was estimated from reference gene primer amplification. Measured with immunoSEQ multiplex PCR; TCRdb has only the in-frame clones, and not every one. Clone size and V and J calls were adopted from that table, with D and trimming inferred from the DNA. This sample carries hundreds of thousands of clones, 86% of them seen once, and the ten largest clones take more than 1.5%. The data were taken from a study of blood T cell repertoires in COVID-19. Study in general: The study drew acute and convalescent COVID-19 samples from the United States, Italy and Spain.

The sequence was obtained from a man between 40 and 49 years old who had recovered from COVID-19. Sequencing was performed on PBMCs or T cells enriched from blood (not recorded which). The V and J genes are TRBV15 and TRBJ1-3; possibly TRBD1 for D (6 bases). This chain's CDR3 is CATSIDSGGLGTGNTIYF. The CDR3 DNA follows: TGTGCCACCAGCATTGATAGCGGGGGGCTTGGGACTGGAAACACCATATATTTT.